The 10 T cell receptor beta chains reported below all come from one sample, sequenced in a study of cytomegalovirus exposure and HLA in healthy donors. PCR employed 60 Vbeta and 13 Jbeta primers. Assay: immunoSEQ multiplex PCR; the TCRdb copy retains only in-frame clones and omits some. Its table lists under 200,000 clones. Sequencing used PBMCs. These receptors all come from a woman under 30 in good health and CMV-seropositive.

This chain links TRBV10-3 with TRBJ2-5; a possible D gene is TRBD1 (5 bases). The assigned J gene may be wrong: the sequence end matches TRBJ2-7 better. Looked up from germline, CDR1 is ENHRY and CDR2 is SYGVKD. The CDR3 spans 13 residues. The CDR3 is CAISEDTSYEQYF. The CDR3 DNA reads as TGTGCCATCAGCGAGGACACCAGTTACGAGCAGTACTTC.

The rearrangement uses TRBV10-3 and TRBJ1-2, with 11 positions matching TRBD1. The junction had 0 bases not matched to a gene; V was cut back by 6 bases and J by 6 bases. CDR3 length: 12 residues. The germline V gene encodes CDR1 ENHRY and CDR2 SYGVKD. DNA for the CDR3: TGTGCCATCAGGGGACAGGGGGATGGCTACACCTTC. Translated: CAIRGQGDGYTF.

The V call is TRBV21-1, the J call TRBJ1-5; no check of the table's D call, TRBD1, against the DNA was made. TRBV21-1 is marked as a pseudogene. CDR3 length: 21 residues. Written as DNA, the CDR3 is TGTGCCAGCAGCAAAAGAGGAAAGGGACAGGGGGCCGTACGGCCGAATCAGCCCCAGCATTTT. Its translation is CASSKRGKGQGAVRPNQPQHF.

This sequence joins TRBV5-4 and TRBJ1-3, with a tentative D call TRBD1 (5 bases). The V gene's germline CDR1 is SGHNT and CDR2 YYREEE (reference sequence). Trimming pared 4 bases from V and 0 bases from J, leaving 17 bases between. The length of the CDR3 is 17 residues. CDR3 nucleotides: TGTGCCAGCAGCCCGGGGGGGACGGCCTACTCTGGAAACACCATATATTTT. It yields the protein CASSPGGTAYSGNTIYF.

The CDR3 loop reads CASRSGQWGTEAFF. In DNA, the CDR3 is TGTGCCAGCAGATCGGGACAGTGGGGCACTGAAGCTTTCTTT. The chain combines TRBV7-6 with TRBJ1-1; 7 bases are a match to TRBD1. Germline V gene data show CDR1 as SGHVS and CDR2 as FNYEAQ. Unmatched junction bases numbered 8, after V lost 6 bases and J lost 4 bases. CDR3 length equals 14 residues.

V is TRBV5-1 and J is TRBJ2-5; no reliable D call. The V end was cut by 2 bases, the J end by 2 bases, with 4 bases between. The CDR3 runs to 12 residues. CDR1 and CDR2 (germline): SGHRS, YFSETQ. CDR3 residues: CASSFAQETQYF. In DNA form, the CDR3 reads TGCGCCAGCAGCTTCGCGCAAGAGACCCAGTACTTC.

The chain links TRBV9 to TRBJ1-2, with D possibly matching TRBD1 (6 bases). From germline, CDR1 is SGDLS and CDR2 YYNGEE. The V end was cut by 4 bases, the J end by 8 bases, with 18 bases between. This CDR3 is built from 14 residues. The CDR3 DNA reads TGTGCCAGCAGCCCGGGACAACAGGTTGGAGGCTACACCTTC. Protein: CASSPGQQVGGYTF.

The rearrangement uses TRBV30 and TRBJ2-7; TRBD2 agrees at 11 bases. CDR3 size: 16 residues. Germline CDR1 and CDR2: GTSNPN and SVGIG (reference sequence). V was clipped by 0 bases and J by 7 bases; unmatched bases: 11. Written as DNA, the CDR3 is TGTGCCTGGAGTGTACTACCACTAGCGGGAGAGGTGGAGCAGTACTTC. Translation gives CAWSVLPLAGEVEQYF.

J is TRBJ1-1 and V is TRBV5-1; a weak D match, TRBD1 (5 bases). V lost 1 base to trimming and J lost 6 bases, with 10 bases between them. Germline V gene sequence: CDR1 SGHRS, CDR2 YFSETQ. The CDR3 is 13 amino acids. The CDR3 spells CASSLRGLAEAFF. The CDR3 DNA reads TGCGCCAGCAGCTTGAGGGGATTGGCTGAAGCTTTCTTT.

This rearrangement joins TRBV5-1 to TRBJ2-3, with 8 bases lining up with TRBD1. The CDR3 runs 15 residues. The V gene end was trimmed by 3 bases and the J gene end by 3 bases; junction bases not matched to a gene: 6. Germline lookup yields CDR1 SGHRS and CDR2 YFSETQ. In DNA, the CDR3 is TGCGCCAGCAGCTACAGGGGGGAGAATACAGATACGCAGTATTTT. Its translation: CASSYRGENTDTQYF.